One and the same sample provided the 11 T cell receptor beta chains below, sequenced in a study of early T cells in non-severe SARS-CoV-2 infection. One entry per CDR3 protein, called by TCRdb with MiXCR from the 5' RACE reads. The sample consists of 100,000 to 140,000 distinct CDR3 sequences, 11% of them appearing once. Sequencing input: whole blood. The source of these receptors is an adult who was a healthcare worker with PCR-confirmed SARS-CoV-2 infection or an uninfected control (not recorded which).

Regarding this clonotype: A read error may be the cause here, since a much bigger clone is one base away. In DNA, the CDR3 is TGTGCCAGCAGACCAGAGGACGGAAACTCCTACGAGCGGTACTTC. This gives the protein CASRPEDGNSYERYF. This chain connects TRBV7-9 to TRBJ2-7; D call uncertain. Germline CDR1 is SEHNR and CDR2 is FQNEAQ (reference sequence). The CDR3 has 15 residues.

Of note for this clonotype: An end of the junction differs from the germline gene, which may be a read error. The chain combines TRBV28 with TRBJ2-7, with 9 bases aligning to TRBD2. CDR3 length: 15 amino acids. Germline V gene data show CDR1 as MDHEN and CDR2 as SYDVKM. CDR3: CACSVGGGRAADQYF. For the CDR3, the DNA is TGTGCCTGCAGCGTTGGGGGCGGGAGGGCCGCCGACCAGTACTTC.

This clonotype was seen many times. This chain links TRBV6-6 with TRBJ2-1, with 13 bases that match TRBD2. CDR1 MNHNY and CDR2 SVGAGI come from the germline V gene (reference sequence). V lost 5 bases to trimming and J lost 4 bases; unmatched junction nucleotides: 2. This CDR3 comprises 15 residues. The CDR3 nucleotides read TGTGCCAGCAGTCAACTAGCGGGAGGGTACAATGAGCAGTTCTTC. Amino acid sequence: CASSQLAGGYNEQFF.

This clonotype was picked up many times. For the CDR3, the DNA is TGTGCCAGCACCGACAGGGCTGAAGCTTTCTTT. It is translated as CASTDRAEAFF. The rearrangement uses TRBV13 and TRBJ1-1, with TRBD1 identical over 7 bases. Per the germline V gene, CDR1 is PRHDT and CDR2 is FYEKMQ (reference sequence). V lost 7 bases, J lost 6 bases, and 2 bases stayed unmatched. There are 11 residues in the CDR3. The whole variable domain, remainder taken from reference TRBV13 and TRBJ1-1, is AAGVIQSPRHLIKEKRETATLKCYPIPRHDTVYWYQQGPGQDPQFLISFYEKMQSDKGSIPDRFSAQQFSDYHSELNMSSLELGDSALYFCASTDRAEAFFGQGTRLTVV.

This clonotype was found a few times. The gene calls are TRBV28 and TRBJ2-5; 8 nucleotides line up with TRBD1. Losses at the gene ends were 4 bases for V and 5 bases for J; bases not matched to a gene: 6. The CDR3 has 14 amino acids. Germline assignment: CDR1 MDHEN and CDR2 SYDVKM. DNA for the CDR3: TGTGCCAGCAGTTCGACAGGGGCCCGGGAGACCCAGTACTTC. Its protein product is CASSSTGARETQYF. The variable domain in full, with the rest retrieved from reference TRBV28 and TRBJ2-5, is DVKVTQSSRYLVKRTGEKVFLECVQDMDHENMFWYRQDPGLGLRLIYFSYDVKMKEKGDIPEGYSVSREKKERFSLILESASTNQTSMYLCASSSTGARETQYFGPGTRLLVL.

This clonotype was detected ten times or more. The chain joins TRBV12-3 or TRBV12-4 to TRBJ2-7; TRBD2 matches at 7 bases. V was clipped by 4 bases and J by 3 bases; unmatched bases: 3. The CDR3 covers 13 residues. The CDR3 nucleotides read TGTGCCAGCAGTTGGGGGACTAACTACGAGCAGTACTTC. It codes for CASSWGTNYEQYF.

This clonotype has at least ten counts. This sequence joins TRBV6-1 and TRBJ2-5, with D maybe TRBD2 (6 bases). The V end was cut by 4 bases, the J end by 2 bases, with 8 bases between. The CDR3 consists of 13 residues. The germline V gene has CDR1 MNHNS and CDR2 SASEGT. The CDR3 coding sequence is TGTGCCAGCAGTGGGGACTTTCAAGAGACCCAGTACTTC. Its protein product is CASSGDFQETQYF.

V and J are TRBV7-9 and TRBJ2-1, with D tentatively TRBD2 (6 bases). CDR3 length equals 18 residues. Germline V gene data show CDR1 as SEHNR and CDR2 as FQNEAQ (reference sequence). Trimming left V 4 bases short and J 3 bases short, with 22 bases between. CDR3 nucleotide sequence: TGTGCCAGCAGCTCACCGGAAGGCGGGACGGAAATCTACAATGAGCAGTTCTTC. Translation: CASSSPEGGTEIYNEQFF.

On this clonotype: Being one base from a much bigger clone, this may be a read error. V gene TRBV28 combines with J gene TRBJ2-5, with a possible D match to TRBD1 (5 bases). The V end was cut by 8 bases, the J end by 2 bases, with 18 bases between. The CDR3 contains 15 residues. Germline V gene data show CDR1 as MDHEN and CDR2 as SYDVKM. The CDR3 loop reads CASLNNGRAQETQYF. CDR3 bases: TGTGCCAGCCTAAATAATGGCAGGGCACAAGAGACCCAGTACTTC.

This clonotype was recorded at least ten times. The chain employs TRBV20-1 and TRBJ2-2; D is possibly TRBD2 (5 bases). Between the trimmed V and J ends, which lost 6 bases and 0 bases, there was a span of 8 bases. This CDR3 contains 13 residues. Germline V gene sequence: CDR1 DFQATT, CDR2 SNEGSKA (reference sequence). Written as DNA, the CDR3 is TGCAGTGCCCCCGGGGCGAACACCGGGGAGCTGTTTTTT. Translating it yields CSAPGANTGELFF.

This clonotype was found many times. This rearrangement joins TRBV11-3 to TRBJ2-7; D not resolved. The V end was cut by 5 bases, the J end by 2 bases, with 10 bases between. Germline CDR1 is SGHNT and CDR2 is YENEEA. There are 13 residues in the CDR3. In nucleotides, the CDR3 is TGTGCCAGCAGCCGAGGAGTACCCTACGAGCAGTACTTC. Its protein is CASSRGVPYEQYF. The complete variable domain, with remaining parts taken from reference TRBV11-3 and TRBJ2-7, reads EAGVVQSPRYKIIEKKQPVAFWCNPISGHNTLYWYLQNLGQGPELLIRYENEEAVDDSQLPKDRFSAERLKGVDSTLKIQPAELGDSAVYLCASSRGVPYEQYFGPGTRLTVT.